This entry features one T cell receptor (beta chain) sequence. Libraries were prepared by immunoSEQ multiplex PCR; TCRdb keeps only in-frame clonotypes and omits some of them. The sample has 500,000 or so clones; 87% are singletons. The CDR3 spans 18 residues. V lost 4 bases, J lost 4 bases, and 18 bases stayed unmatched. Germline V CDR1 and CDR2: SGDLS, YYNGEE. The entry originates in a study of blood T cell repertoires in COVID-19. The sample was PBMCs or T cells enriched from blood (not recorded which). The clonotype was recovered from a woman aged 18-29 years who had recovered from COVID-19. J is TRBJ2-5 and V is TRBV9, with 8 bases lining up with TRBD1. In DNA, the CDR3 is TGTGCCAGCAGCCCCCGGAGTTCGGGCAGGGGGCGCGGAGAGACCCAGTACTTC. It is translated as CASSPRSSGRGRGETQYF.